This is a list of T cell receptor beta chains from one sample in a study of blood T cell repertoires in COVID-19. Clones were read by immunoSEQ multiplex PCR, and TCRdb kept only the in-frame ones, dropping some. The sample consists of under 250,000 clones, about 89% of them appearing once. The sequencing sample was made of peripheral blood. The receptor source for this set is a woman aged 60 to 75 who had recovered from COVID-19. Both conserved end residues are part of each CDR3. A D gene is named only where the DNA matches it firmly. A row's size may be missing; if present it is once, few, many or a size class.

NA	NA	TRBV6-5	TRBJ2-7	CAAQGSTYEQYF	TGTGCCGCCCAGGGTAGCACCTACGAGCAGTACTTC
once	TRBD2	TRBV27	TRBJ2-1	CASGTIAGIGNEQFF	TGTGCCAGCGGGACGATAGCGGGGATTGGAAATGAGCAGTTCTTC
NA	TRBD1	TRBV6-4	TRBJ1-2	CASSPDRGLGGYTF	TGTGCCAGCAGTCCGGACAGGGGATTGGGTGGCTACACCTTC
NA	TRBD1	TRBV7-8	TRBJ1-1	CASSLVRQGDTEAFF	TGTGCCAGCAGCTTAGTTAGACAGGGGGACACTGAAGCTTTCTTT
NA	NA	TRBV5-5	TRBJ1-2	CASSLAVPNYGYTF	TGTGCCAGCAGCTTGGCCGTTCCTAACTATGGCTACACCTTC
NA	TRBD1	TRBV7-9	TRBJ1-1	CASRPDRWWTEAFF	TGTGCCAGCCGCCCGGACAGGTGGTGGACTGAAGCTTTCTTT
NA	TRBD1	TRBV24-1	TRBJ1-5	CATSDRRDSHSNQPQHF	TGTGCCACCAGTGACCGGCGGGACAGCCATAGCAATCAGCCCCAGCATTTT
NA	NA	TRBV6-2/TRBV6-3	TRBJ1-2	CASSYSRHGNYGYTF	TGTGCCAGCAGTTACTCCCGACACGGTAACTATGGCTACACCTTC
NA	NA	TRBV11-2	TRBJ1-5	CASSLVGGSNQPQHF	TGTGCCAGCAGCTTAGTTGGAGGTAGCAATCAGCCCCAGCATTTT
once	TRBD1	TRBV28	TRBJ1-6	CASSLPGTAKSSYNSPLHF	TGTGCCAGCAGTTTACCCGGGACAGCCAAGAGCTCCTATAATTCACCCCTCCACTTT
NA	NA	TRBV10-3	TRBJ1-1	CAISDVGSNTEAFF	TGTGCCATCAGTGACGTTGGGAGTAACACTGAAGCTTTCTTT
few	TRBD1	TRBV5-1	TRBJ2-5	CASSLGQGTRETQYF	TGCGCCAGCAGCTTGGGACAGGGAACCCGGGAGACCCAGTACTTC
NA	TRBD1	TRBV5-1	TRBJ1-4	CASSQEGQGSEKLFF	TGCGCCAGCAGCCAAGAGGGACAGGGGAGTGAAAAACTGTTTTTT
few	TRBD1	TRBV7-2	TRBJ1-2	CASSLTPGQYGYTF	TGTGCCAGCAGCTTAACCCCGGGACAGTATGGCTACACCTTC
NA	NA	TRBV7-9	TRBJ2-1	CASGRGAGSYNEQFF	TGTGCCAGCGGGAGGGGGGCAGGCTCCTACAATGAGCAGTTCTTC
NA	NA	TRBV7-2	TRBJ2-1	CASSSISWTDNEQFF	TGTGCCAGCAGCTCAATCTCCTGGACAGACAATGAGCAGTTCTTC
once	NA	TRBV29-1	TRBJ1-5	CSVGLGRLGQPQHF	TGCAGCGTTGGGCTTGGCAGGCTTGGGCAGCCCCAGCATTTT
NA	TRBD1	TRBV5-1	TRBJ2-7	CASSFRQGGYEQYF	TGCGCCAGCAGCTTTCGACAGGGCGGGTACGAGCAGTACTTC
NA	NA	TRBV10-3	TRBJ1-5	CAISGIEQGLGSQPQHF	TGTGCCATCAGTGGGATAGAACAGGGTCTGGGGAGTCAGCCCCAGCATTTT
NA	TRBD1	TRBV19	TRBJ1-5	CASSQTGGNQPQHF	TGTGCCAGTAGCCAGACAGGGGGCAATCAGCCCCAGCATTTT
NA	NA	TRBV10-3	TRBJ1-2	CAIGQSSNGYTF	TGTGCCATCGGACAGTCCTCTAATGGCTACACCTTC
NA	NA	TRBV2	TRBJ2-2	CATTGDWRKNGELFF	TGTGCCACCACCGGAGATTGGAGAAAGAACGGGGAGCTGTTTTTT